Presented here are 27 T cell receptor beta chains from one specimen sequenced in a study of CD8 T cells in ankylosing spondylitis. TCRdb called the 5' RACE reads again in MiXCR, with one record for every CDR3 protein. The sample has under 30,000 distinct CDR3 sequences, roughly 7.9% seen once. Material: blood. These receptor sequences come from a male donor with ankylosing spondylitis or in good health (not recorded which).

This clonotype was recorded many times. The gene calls are TRBV4-2 and TRBJ2-3; no firm D call. This CDR3 comprises 16 residues. Trimming shortened V by 1 base and J by 0 bases, and 11 bases separated the two germline ends. Germline lookup yields CDR1 LGHNA and CDR2 YNFKEQ. The CDR3, as DNA: TGTGCCAGCAGCCAAGGCGCCTCCCTAAGCACAGATACGCAGTATTTT. As protein: CASSQGASLSTDTQYF.

In this sample, this clonotype turned up many times. This rearrangement joins TRBV4-2 to TRBJ2-3; D is perhaps TRBD1 (5 bases). CDR3 length equals 15 residues. Per the germline V gene, CDR1 is LGHNA and CDR2 is YNFKEQ. The ends were cut back, 4 bases at V and 4 bases at J, with 15 bases in the middle. The CDR3 here is CASSRQGDRPDTQYF. The CDR3 bases are TGTGCCAGCAGCCGCCAGGGCGATAGGCCAGATACGCAGTATTTT.

This clonotype showed up just a few times. The J gene is TRBJ2-1, the V gene TRBV20-1; TRBD2 aligns across 9 bases. Germline CDR1 reads DFQATT; CDR2 reads SNEGSKA (reference sequence). The junction had 2 bases not matched to a gene; V was cut back by 2 bases and J by 3 bases. CDR3 length equals 14 residues. The CDR3 reads CSARSAGGYNEQFF. As DNA, the CDR3 is TGCAGTGCTAGATCAGCGGGAGGCTACAATGAGCAGTTCTTC.

CDR3 coding DNA: TGCGCCAGCAGCCCCCTGGGCCTCCAAGAGACCCAGTACTTC. It is translated as CASSPLGLQETQYF. The gene calls are TRBV4-3 and TRBJ2-5; D is uncertain. The ends were cut back, 4 bases at V and 1 base at J, with 10 bases in the middle. Per the germline V gene, CDR1 is LGHNA and CDR2 is YSLEER. This CDR3 is 14 amino acids long.

The chain recombines TRBV29-1 with TRBJ2-1; the D gene is possibly TRBD1 (6 bases). The V and J ends lost 3 bases and 15 bases respectively, with 15 bases between them. CDR3 length equals 11 residues. In germline, CDR1 is SQVTM, CDR2 ANQGSEA. The CDR3 here is CSVDYQGLGFF. The DNA for the CDR3 is TGCAGCGTTGATTACCAGGGGTTGGGGTTCTTC.

This clonotype was recorded at least ten times. This rearrangement joins TRBV27 to TRBJ2-2; D may match TRBD1 or TRBD2 (6 bases each). With 8 bases removed from V and 3 bases from J, the gap between germline ends came to 13 bases. The CDR3 loop spans 14 amino acids. Germline V gene data show CDR1 as MNHEY and CDR2 as SMNVEV (reference sequence). The CDR3 DNA is TGTGCCAGCCGGCCGGGGGCGGACACCGGGGAGCTGTTTTTT. It codes for CASRPGADTGELFF.

The rearrangement joins TRBV4-3 to TRBJ1-3, with D hard to call. Germline lookup yields CDR1 LGHNA and CDR2 YSLEER. The CDR3 loop spans 15 amino acids. V gave up 4 bases and J gave up 0 bases, with 10 bases separating them. CDR3 amino acids: CASSPIASSGNTIYF. CDR3 DNA sequence: TGCGCCAGCAGCCCGATTGCGAGCTCTGGAAACACCATATATTTT.

This clonotype has at least ten counts. This chain uses TRBV28 with TRBJ2-3, with 8 positions matching TRBD2. Trimming cost V 3 bases and J 0 bases; bases outside gene matches: 14. The germline CDR1 and CDR2 sequences are MDHEN and SYDVKM. CDR3 length equals 19 residues. The DNA of the CDR3 is TGTGCCAGCAGTTTTCCCATCGTGGTAGCGGGGACTAGCACAGATACGCAGTATTTT. Protein sequence: CASSFPIVVAGTSTDTQYF.

The chain combines TRBV7-2 with TRBJ2-2; no definite D call. The V and J ends lost 0 bases and 0 bases respectively, with 8 bases between them. CDR3 length equals 16 residues. CDR1 and CDR2 from the germline V gene are SGHTA and FQGNSA. The CDR3 protein is CASSLAPGANTGELFF. The CDR3 bases are TGTGCCAGCAGCTTAGCCCCAGGTGCGAACACCGGGGAGCTGTTTTTT.

This clonotype showed up just a few times. The chain employs TRBV29-1 and TRBJ2-3, with D possibly being TRBD2 (7 bases). Germline CDR1 is SQVTM and CDR2 is ANQGSEA. CDR3 size: 13 residues. V lost 8 bases, J lost 3 bases, and 15 bases lay in between. The CDR3 coding sequence is TGCAGCCTGGGGGGGGCAGCGACAGATACGCAGTATTTT. This encodes CSLGGAATDTQYF.

This clonotype turned up a few times. The chain recombines TRBV5-5 with TRBJ2-2; 7 bases map to TRBD1. V lost 4 bases, J lost 0 bases, and 9 bases stayed unmatched. This CDR3 has 17 residues. Germline CDR1 and CDR2: SGHKS and YYEKEE (reference sequence). The CDR3 sequence: CASSPRTGTANTGELFF. DNA for the CDR3: TGTGCCAGCAGCCCGCGTACCGGGACAGCGAACACCGGGGAGCTGTTTTTT. Filled out from reference TRBV5-5 and TRBJ2-2, the complete variable domain reads DAGVTQSPTHLIKTRGQQVTLRCSPISGHKSVSWYQQVLGQGPQFIFQYYEKEERGRGNFPDRFSARQFPNYSSELNVNALLLGDSALYLCASSPRTGTANTGELFFGEGSRLTVL.

Many counts were recorded for this clonotype. The V and J genes are TRBV6-2 or TRBV6-3 and TRBJ2-2; the D gene is possibly TRBD2 (6 bases). This CDR3 has 14 residues. V was pared by 2 bases and J by 8 bases, with 12 bases between. Germline CDR1 and CDR2: MNHEY and SVGEGT. For the CDR3, the DNA is TGTGCCAGCAGTTACAGGAGGGGATCAGGGGAGCTGTTTTTT. As protein: CASSYRRGSGELFF.

The V and J genes are TRBV7-2 and TRBJ2-5; D is undetermined. The CDR3 length is 13 residues. CDR1 is SGHTA, CDR2 FQGNSA, per germline. The V and J ends lost 4 bases and 2 bases respectively, with 8 bases between them. The CDR3: CASSWAGQETQYF. CDR3 nucleotide sequence: TGTGCCAGCAGCTGGGCAGGACAAGAGACCCAGTACTTC.

CDR3 sequence (DNA): TGTGCCAGCAGAAATAGCGGGAGGGGATACAATGAGCAGTTCTTC. This translates into CASRNSGRGYNEQFF. The chain carries TRBV12-3 or TRBV12-4 and TRBJ2-1; 11 positions match TRBD2. The CDR3 is 15 amino acids. V was pared by 6 bases and J by 4 bases, with 5 bases of the junction left unmatched.

This clonotype has just a few counts. V and J are TRBV7-9 and TRBJ1-1; perhaps TRBD1 as D (6 bases). This CDR3 spans 13 amino acids. V shed 1 base and J shed 6 bases, with 9 bases lying between them. Germline CDR1 SEHNR, CDR2 FQNEAQ (reference sequence). As DNA, the CDR3 is TGTGCCAGCAGCTTAGGGGGGGCGGCTGAAGCTTTCTTT. As protein: CASSLGGAAEAFF.

This clonotype came up many times. The chain is built from TRBV7-2 and TRBJ1-1; maybe TRBD1 (6 bases). Germline V CDR1 and CDR2: SGHTA, FQGNSA. The CDR3 contains 12 residues. The ends were cut back, 5 bases at V and 8 bases at J, with 12 bases in the middle. CDR3 protein: CASSRPRGEAFF. CDR3 bases: TGTGCCAGCAGCCGCCCCAGGGGCGAAGCTTTCTTT.

This clonotype is medium-sized (0.01 to 0.1%) within its sample. The chain recombines TRBV12-3 or TRBV12-4 with TRBJ1-2; D remains unclear. The V gene lost 10 bases and the J gene lost 0 bases, with 9 bases spanning the gap. The CDR3 runs 12 residues. CDR3 nucleotide sequence: TGTGCCACCTCGGAGGCTAACTATGGCTACACCTTC. Translated: CATSEANYGYTF.

This clonotype turned up a few times. V gene TRBV20-1 combines with J gene TRBJ1-4; a weak D match, TRBD1 (5 bases). Deletions cut 4 bases from V and 7 bases from J, with 16 bases between. The CDR3 is 14 residues long. Germline lookup yields CDR1 DFQATT and CDR2 SNEGSKA (reference sequence). CDR3 DNA sequence: TGCAGTGCTAACGACAGCCCAAACAGTGAAAAACTGTTTTTT. This translates into CSANDSPNSEKLFF.

V is TRBV12-3 or TRBV12-4 and J is TRBJ2-3; the match to TRBD1 covers 7 bases. Trimming at V came to 10 bases and at J to 4 bases, leaving 11 bases not matched to a gene. This CDR3 spans 14 amino acids. The CDR3 loop is CATATGTVADTQYF. CDR3 bases: TGTGCCACGGCGACAGGGACGGTGGCAGATACGCAGTATTTT.

The sample holds many counts of this clonotype. V gene TRBV12-3 or TRBV12-4 combines with J gene TRBJ2-1, with D possibly matching TRBD2 (5 bases). CDR3 length: 15 amino acids. V lost 3 bases and J lost 4, with 13 bases in between. The CDR3 sequence: CASSFRRDPYNEQFF. The CDR3 bases are TGTGCCAGCAGTTTTCGCCGGGATCCTTACAATGAGCAGTTCTTC.

This chain links TRBV28 with TRBJ2-3; tentative D call: TRBD1 (5 bases). CDR3 length equals 14 residues. V was pared by 2 bases and J by 3 bases, with 9 bases between. Germline V lookup: CDR1 MDHEN, CDR2 SYDVKM. CDR3 DNA sequence: TGTGCCAGCAGTTTAGGCCAGGGAACAGATACGCAGTATTTT. Its translation: CASSLGQGTDTQYF.

The V call is TRBV9, the J call TRBJ2-1; D not resolved. This CDR3 is built from 13 residues. Trimming shortened V by 0 bases and J by 7 bases, and 8 bases separated the two germline ends. Germline V lookup: CDR1 SGDLS, CDR2 YYNGEE. The CDR3 protein is CASSVGNGNEQFF. In nucleotides, the CDR3 is TGTGCCAGCAGCGTAGGAAACGGGAATGAGCAGTTCTTC.

The chain's CDR3 is CASSLRRGTGRTDTQYF. The CDR3 region has the DNA TGCGCCAGCAGCCTAAGAAGGGGGACAGGGCGCACAGATACGCAGTATTTT. The chain recombines TRBV4-3 with TRBJ2-3; 9 bases map to TRBD1. The CDR3 is made up of 17 amino acids. The V and J ends lost 4 bases and 1 base, in that order; junction bases with no gene match: 9. Germline assignment: CDR1 LGHNA and CDR2 YSLEER.

This clonotype has a handful of counts. J is TRBJ2-3 and V is TRBV10-3; 8 bases fit TRBD2. From germline, CDR1 is ENHRY and CDR2 SYGVKD. CDR3 size: 16 residues. The J segment lost 2 bases and the V segment lost 3 bases, leaving 7 bases of the junction unmatched. The CDR3 spells CAISEFSSGTTDTQYF. CDR3 DNA: TGTGCCATCAGTGAATTCAGTAGCGGGACCACAGATACGCAGTATTTT.

As regards this clonotype: One junction end does not reproduce the germline sequence, and a read error may be involved. The rearrangement joins TRBV3-1 to TRBJ2-2, with a possible D match to TRBD1 (5 bases). The CDR3 length is 16 residues. Germline CDR1 reads LGHDT; CDR2 reads YNNKEL (reference sequence). The CDR3 loop is CASRQGVTGPTGELFF. CDR3 sequence (DNA): TGTGCCAGCAGGCAAGGGGTTACAGGACCGACCGGGGAGCTGTTTTTT.

The rearrangement uses TRBV7-3 and TRBJ1-1, with D perhaps matching TRBD1 (5 bases). This CDR3 region has 13 residues. The V end was cut by 1 base, the J end by 5 bases, with 8 bases between. The germline CDR1 and CDR2 sequences are SGHTA and FQGTGA. The CDR3, as DNA: TGTGCCAGCAGCTTAAGCGGGGGTACTGAAGCTTTCTTT. It translates to CASSLSGGTEAFF.

This clonotype was counted many times. The CDR3 coding sequence is TGTGCCAGCAGTTACGACACCAGTAGCAATCAGCCCCAGCATTTT. Translated, it gives CASSYDTSSNQPQHF. The chain recombines TRBV6-5 with TRBJ1-5; D gene unclear. There are 15 residues in the CDR3. V was clipped by 2 bases and J by 0 bases, with 8 bases between them. Germline V gene sequence: CDR1 MNHEY, CDR2 SVGAGI.